Shown below are 7 T cell receptor beta chains from a single sample sequenced in a study of blood T cell repertoires in COVID-19. Sequencing was performed with immunoSEQ multiplex PCR; in TCRdb, only in-frame clones are kept and a portion is missing. This table has about 240,000 clones, 82% appearing once. Source material: peripheral blood. All receptors derive from a woman in her sixties or seventies with active or convalescent COVID-19.

This clone showed up just once. The rearrangement joins TRBV6-6 to TRBJ1-2; tentative D call: TRBD1 (6 bases). Trimming stripped 4 bases from V and 1 base from J, with 10 bases between. CDR3 length: 14 amino acids. Germline values: CDR1 MNHNY, CDR2 SVGAGI (reference sequence). CDR3 region: CASSSNRDNYGYTF. DNA for the CDR3: TGTGCCAGCAGTTCAAACAGGGATAACTATGGCTACACCTTC.

The rearrangement links TRBV18 to TRBJ1-6; D perhaps matches TRBD1 (6 bases). CDR3 length: 14 amino acids. The germline V gene has CDR1 KGHSH and CDR2 LQKENI. The germline V and J ends were trimmed by 5 bases and 7 bases, with 12 bases remaining between them. Here the CDR3 DNA reads TGTGCCAGCTCAGTGGACAGAAGCAATTCACCCCTCCACTTT. It encodes CASSVDRSNSPLHF.

This rearrangement joins TRBV7-8 to TRBJ1-3; tentatively, D is TRBD1 (5 bases). V was clipped by 2 bases and J by 0 bases, with 20 bases between them. Germline assignment: CDR1 SGHVS and CDR2 FQNEAQ. This CDR3 comprises 19 residues. The CDR3 region has the DNA TGTGCCAGCAGCTTAAAAGGGGCGGAGTCGGGTCACTCTGGAAACACCATATATTTT. As protein: CASSLKGAESGHSGNTIYF.

This chain joins TRBV28 and TRBJ2-3; possibly TRBD1 for D (5 bases). Trimming took 5 bases from V and 0 from J, leaving 12 bases between them. The CDR3 has 15 amino acids. CDR1 MDHEN and CDR2 SYDVKM come from the germline V gene. The DNA of the CDR3 is TGTGCCAGCAGTCCCCAGGGCTATAGCACAGATACGCAGTATTTT. Amino acid sequence: CASSPQGYSTDTQYF.

In its sample, this clone was seen once. V usage is TRBV3-1 (or the pseudogene TRBV3-2) and J usage is TRBJ1-5; tentatively, D is TRBD1 (6 bases). Trimming left V 10 bases short and J 2 bases short, with 9 bases between. The CDR3 is 12 amino acids. Germline V gene lookup returns CDR1 LGHDT and CDR2 YNNKEL (reference sequence). The CDR3 DNA sequence: TGTGCCACTCGGACAGGCAATCAGCCCCAGCATTTT. Amino acids: CATRTGNQPQHF.

The gene calls are TRBV30 and TRBJ1-1; unclear D gene. The length of the CDR3 is 13 residues. Germline-derived CDR1 and CDR2 are GTSNPN and SVGIG (reference sequence). V lost 5 bases and J 5 bases, leaving 15 bases between the germline ends. The CDR3 DNA sequence: TGTGCCTGGTCGAGAATTAGAGGGACTGAAGCTTTCTTT. It translates to CAWSRIRGTEAFF.

The chain uses TRBV2 and TRBJ1-4, with D maybe TRBD1 (5 bases). The CDR3 spans 13 residues. Trimming cost V 4 bases and J 8 bases, with 11 bases left between them. Germline CDR1 is SNHLY and CDR2 is FYNNEI. The CDR3 DNA sequence: TGTGCCAGCAGTGCAGACAGACCGGAAAAACTGTTTTTT. Translation gives CASSADRPEKLFF.